Listed here are 21 T cell receptor beta chains from one sample, sequenced in a study of breast tumors, draining lymph nodes, adjacent tissues. TCRdb itself ran the multiplex PCR reads through MiXCR, one entry per CDR3 protein. In the table there are fewer than 200,000 distinct CDR3 sequences, roughly 35% of which are singletons. The lymph nodes were axillary draining lymph nodes from breast cancer patients. Material for sequencing was axillary lymph node tissue. The receptors originated from a female donor with breast cancer. Some clones in this sample may be carry-over from other donors' samples.

This clonotype was observed at least ten times. The chain combines TRBV6-4 with TRBJ2-3, with 14 bases identical to TRBD2. Germline V gene sequence: CDR1 MRHNA, CDR2 SNTAGT. The CDR3 length is 17 residues. Germline trimming cut 6 bases from V and 5 bases from J; bases unmatched to any gene: 10. The CDR3 reads CASSQSGTSGGLDTQYF. The CDR3 DNA sequence: TGTGCCAGCAGCCAATCCGGGACTAGCGGGGGTTTAGATACGCAGTATTTT.

This clonotype was seen only a few times. The rearrangement uses TRBV19 and TRBJ1-5; D unresolved. The germline CDR1 and CDR2 sequences are LNHDA and SQIVND (reference sequence). There are 14 residues in the CDR3. CDR3 region: CARDTAKMNQPQHF. The DNA for the CDR3 is TGTGCTAGAGATACAGCGAAGATGAATCAGCCCCAGCATTTT.

On this clonotype itself: A read error may explain this, as a much larger clone is one base away. The chain links TRBV30 to TRBJ2-7, with unresolved D. Trimming left V 1 base short and J 6 bases short, with 4 bases between. Looked up from germline, CDR1 is GTSNPN and CDR2 is SVGIG (reference sequence). The CDR3 consists of 10 residues. The CDR3 sequence is CAWSACEQYF. The CDR3 nucleotides read TGTGCCTGGAGTGCCTGCGAGCAGTACTTC. Full variable domain (missing parts from reference TRBV30 and TRBJ2-7): SQTIHQWPATLVQPVGSPLSLECTVEGTSNPNLYWYRQAAGRGLQLLFYSVGIGQISSEVPQNLSASRPQDRQFILSSKKLLLSDSGFYLCAWSACEQYFGPGTRLTVT.

This clonotype was seen more than once but under ten times. V usage is TRBV20-1 and J usage is TRBJ2-3; D unresolved. Germline V lookup: CDR1 DFQATT, CDR2 SNEGSKA (reference sequence). The CDR3 totals 12 residues. Trimming shortened V by 6 bases and J by 2 bases, and 9 bases separated the two germline ends. The CDR3: CSAPVNTDTQYF. In DNA, the CDR3 is TGCAGTGCGCCCGTCAACACAGATACGCAGTATTTT.

The chain employs TRBV19 and TRBJ1-6; 9 bases match TRBD1. The CDR3 loop spans 10 amino acids. J lost 17 bases, V lost 6 bases, and 2 bases had no gene match. Germline V gene data show CDR1 as LNHDA and CDR2 as SQIVND (reference sequence). CDR3 residues: CASRGTGIHF. CDR3 in DNA: TGTGCCAGTAGAGGGACAGGGATCCACTTT.

This clonotype was seen only once. Its ends do not fully match the called genes, so a read error is possible. This chain links TRBV28 with TRBJ2-7, with D perhaps TRBD2 (5 bases). Germline values: CDR1 MDHEN, CDR2 SYDVKM. This CDR3 is built from 16 residues. CDR3 nucleotides: TGTGCCAGCAGCTCAGGATCCTTTCGGGGTGCCTACGGGCAGTACTTC. This sequence encodes CASSSGSFRGAYGQYF. The variable domain in full, with the rest retrieved from reference TRBV28 and TRBJ2-7, is DVKVTQSSRYLVKRTGEKVFLECVQDMDHENMFWYRQDPGLGLRLIYFSYDVKMKEKGDIPEGYSVSREKKERFSLILESASTNQTSMYLCASSSGSFRGAYGQYFGPGTRLTVT.

The sample holds many counts of this clonotype. The V gene is TRBV2, the J gene TRBJ1-6; 7 bases align to TRBD1. The germline CDR1 and CDR2 sequences are SNHLY and FYNNEI. This CDR3 has 14 residues. V was clipped by 6 bases and J by 4 bases; unmatched bases: 3. The CDR3 DNA is TGTGCCAGCAGGGAGACAGGGTATAATTCACCCCTCCACTTT. Amino acids: CASRETGYNSPLHF. Combining the CDR3 with reference TRBV2 and TRBJ1-6 gives the whole variable domain EPEVTQTPSHQVTQMGQEVILRCVPISNHLYFYWYRQILGQKVEFLVSFYNNEISEKSEIFDDQFSVERPDGSNFTLKIRSTKLEDSAMYFCASRETGYNSPLHFGNGTRLTVT.

As regards this clonotype: Just one base apart from a much larger clone, this may be a read error. The chain uses TRBV20-1 and TRBJ1-5; a weak D match, TRBD1 (5 bases). Germline V CDR1 and CDR2: DFQATT, SNEGSKA (reference sequence). V was clipped by 5 bases and J by 6 bases, with 20 bases between them. This CDR3 comprises 15 residues. This CDR3 reads CSAGRDWSSTQPQHF. DNA for the CDR3: TGCAGTGCTGGCCGGGACTGGAGCTCAACTCAGCCCCAGCATTTT.

Ten or more counts support this clonotype. This chain uses TRBV7-2 with TRBJ2-7; D may be TRBD1 or TRBD2 (6 bases each). The CDR3 is 13 amino acids. Germline V CDR1 and CDR2: SGHTA, FQGNSA. Trimming removed 5 bases from V and 2 bases from J, with 10 bases in between. Written as DNA, the CDR3 is TGTGCCAGCAGCCCGGGGGCCCCCTACGAGCAGTACTTC. It is translated as CASSPGAPYEQYF.

V gene TRBV11-2 combines with J gene TRBJ2-5, with a tentative D call TRBD1 (5 bases). The J call is doubtful: the DNA matches TRBJ1-1 better. Germline CDR1 reads SGHAT; CDR2 reads FQNNGV. This CDR3 is built from 15 residues. CDR3 sequence reads: CASSLDGGGNTEAFF. The CDR3 DNA reads as TGTGCCAGCAGCTTAGATGGGGGGGGGAACACTGAAGCTTTCTTT.

This clonotype was seen many times. The chain carries TRBV6-5 and TRBJ2-5, with D hard to call. The germline V gene has CDR1 MNHEY and CDR2 SVGAGI. V was clipped by 0 bases and J by 5 bases, with 4 bases between them. This CDR3 has 12 amino acids. The CDR3 DNA reads TGTGCCAGCAGTTACTCAGGGGAGACCCAGTACTTC. Protein: CASSYSGETQYF.

This clonotype appeared many times. A read error may be the cause here, since a much bigger clone is one base away. This chain uses TRBV11-3 with TRBJ2-7; 12 bases line up with TRBD1. The V gene end was trimmed by 5 bases and the J gene end by 5 bases; junction bases not matched to a gene: 4. The CDR3 length is 14 residues. Germline V CDR1 and CDR2: SGHNT, YENEEA. In DNA, the CDR3 is TGTGCCAGCAGCCAGGGACAGGGGGCCGACGAGCAGTACTTC. Protein product: CASSQGQGADEQYF. Full variable domain (remainder filled in from reference TRBV11-3 and TRBJ2-7): EAGVVQSPRYKIIEKKQPVAFWCNPISGHNTLYWYLQNLGQGPELLIRYENEEAVDDSQLPKDRFSAERLKGVDSTLKIQPAELGDSAVYLCASSQGQGADEQYFGPGTRLTVT.

This chain connects TRBV27 to TRBJ1-1; perhaps TRBD1 as D (6 bases). This CDR3 has 13 residues. Germline V CDR1 and CDR2: MNHEY, SMNVEV (reference sequence). V lost 5 bases, J lost 8 bases, and 15 bases lay in between. CDR3 sequence: CASSPTGSREAFF. CDR3 DNA: TGTGCCAGCAGTCCTACAGGGTCAAGGGAAGCTTTCTTT.

V usage is TRBV20-1 and J usage is TRBJ2-3; D remains ambiguous. This CDR3 comprises 15 residues. V was shortened by 0 bases and J by 3 bases, with 13 bases between the two germline ends. Germline V CDR1 and CDR2: DFQATT, SNEGSKA (reference sequence). The CDR3 protein is CSARDGGHTTDTQYF. The CDR3 DNA is TGCAGTGCTAGAGATGGCGGCCACACGACAGATACGCAGTATTTT.

The gene calls are TRBV7-9 and TRBJ1-6; tentative D call: TRBD1 (6 bases). Trimming removed 5 bases from V and 6 bases from J, with 8 bases in between. The length of the CDR3 is 13 residues. CDR1 and CDR2 (germline): SEHNR, FQNEAQ (reference sequence). CDR3 sequence reads: CASSPDSNSPLHF. The DNA of the CDR3 is TGTGCCAGCAGCCCGGACAGTAATTCACCCCTCCACTTT.

This clonotype was seen at least ten times. V gene TRBV28 combines with J gene TRBJ2-7, with D hard to call. Trimming stripped 9 bases from V and 6 bases from J, with 12 bases between. CDR3 length equals 11 residues. The V gene's germline CDR1 is MDHEN and CDR2 SYDVKM. The CDR3 bases are TGTGCCAGTAGTACCCTGGGCGAGCAGTACTTC. Residues: CASSTLGEQYF.

This clonotype was seen ten or more times. This rearrangement joins TRBV4-1 to TRBJ1-4; D remains ambiguous. CDR3 length equals 13 residues. V shed 1 base and J shed 8 bases, with 8 bases lying between them. Germline V gene sequence: CDR1 MGHRA, CDR2 YSYEKL. For the CDR3, the DNA is TGCGCCAGCAGCCAAGTTGTTCAGGAAAAACTGTTTTTT. Amino acids: CASSQVVQEKLFF.

This clonotype was counted ten times or more. The chain carries TRBV6-1 and TRBJ1-3, with a tentative D call TRBD1 (5 bases). Trimming took 2 bases from V and 2 from J, leaving 7 bases between them. Per the germline V gene, CDR1 is MNHNS and CDR2 is SASEGT. This CDR3 has 14 residues. CDR3 sequence (DNA): TGTGCCAGCAGTGAATTGGGGCCTGGAAACACCATATATTTT. Translating gives CASSELGPGNTIYF.

This clonotype was recorded many times. V gene TRBV19 combines with J gene TRBJ2-7; 7 nucleotides align to TRBD1. The V segment lost 6 bases and the J segment 3 bases; nucleotides outside the gene matches: 14. Germline CDR1 is LNHDA and CDR2 is SQIVND (reference sequence). CDR3 length: 16 amino acids. The CDR3 here is CASSARGQWIVYEQYF. Here the CDR3 DNA reads TGTGCCAGTAGCGCCCGGGGACAGTGGATCGTCTACGAGCAGTACTTC.

This clonotype has at least ten counts. The chain links TRBV3-1 to TRBJ1-5, with D perhaps matching TRBD1 (5 bases). This CDR3 contains 16 residues. V was cut by 4 bases and J by 0 bases, with 13 bases left in between. CDR1 and CDR2 (germline): LGHDT, YNNKEL (reference sequence). In DNA, the CDR3 is TGTGCCAGCAGCCGGGGGACCTCCTCTAGCAATCAGCCCCAGCATTTT. Amino acid sequence: CASSRGTSSSNQPQHF. The variable domain in full, completed from reference TRBV3-1 and TRBJ1-5, reads DTAVSQTPKYLVTQMGNDKSIKCEQNLGHDTMYWYKQDSKKFLKIMFSYNNKELIINETVPNRFSPKSPDKAHLNLHINSLELGDSAVYFCASSRGTSSSNQPQHFGDGTRLSIL.

This chain connects TRBV5-1 to TRBJ2-3; 10 nucleotides agree with TRBD2. CDR1 SGHRS and CDR2 YFSETQ come from the germline V gene. The ends lost 7 bases at V and 3 bases at J; junction bases unmatched: 17. This CDR3 has 18 residues. CDR3 bases: TGCGCCAGCGGCAGGGCTCCGATAGCGGGACTAGCGACAGATACGCAGTATTTT. Translation gives CASGRAPIAGLATDTQYF. Full variable domain (missing parts from reference TRBV5-1 and TRBJ2-3): KAGVTQTPRYLIKTRGQQVTLSCSPISGHRSVSWYQQTPGQGLQFLFEYFSETQRNKGNFPGRFSGRQFSNSRSEMNVSTLELGDSALYLCASGRAPIAGLATDTQYFGPGTRLTVL.